These 21 T cell receptor beta chains share one sample of origin, sequenced in a study of blood T cell repertoires in COVID-19. TCRdb's copy holds only in-frame clones and misses some; the assay was immunoSEQ multiplex PCR. In the table there are about 240,000 clones, about 90% of which are singletons. Sequencing was performed on PBMCs or T cells enriched from blood (not recorded which). Receptors originate from a woman in her 40s with acute COVID-19.

The chain employs TRBV7-6 and TRBJ2-2; TRBD2 matches 11 bases. The CDR3 consists of 16 residues. The V gene end was trimmed by 4 bases and the J gene end by 0 bases; junction bases not matched to a gene: 1. Germline V gene lookup returns CDR1 SGHVS and CDR2 FNYEAQ. CDR3: CASSSLAGANTGELFF. In DNA, the CDR3 is TGTGCCAGCAGCTCACTAGCGGGGGCGAACACCGGGGAGCTGTTTTTT.

V is TRBV12-5 and J is TRBJ2-7; 8 bases fit TRBD2. Germline CDR1 LGHNT, CDR2 FRNRAP. The CDR3 spans 17 residues. With V trimmed by 7 bases and J by 6 bases, 20 bases remained unmatched. CDR3 bases: TGTGCTAGTGCCCCCGCGGGGTTGGCGGGAGGAGCTCTCGAGCAGTACTTC. This gives the protein CASAPAGLAGGALEQYF.

With respect to this clone: This specimen includes other DNA sequences encoding the same CDR3. V usage is TRBV11-2 and J usage is TRBJ2-1, with D uncertain. This CDR3 is built from 15 residues. Trimming removed 0 bases at V and 0 bases at J, with 6 bases between. Germline CDR1 SGHAT, CDR2 FQNNGV. The CDR3 sequence is CASSLDPGSYNEQFF. DNA for the CDR3: TGTGCCAGCAGCTTAGATCCGGGCTCCTACAATGAGCAGTTCTTC.

This clone was found a few times. The CDR3: CASSPGVDYEQYF. CDR3 bases: TGCGCCAGCAGCCCCGGAGTGGACTACGAGCAGTACTTC. The chain uses TRBV5-1 and TRBJ2-7; D gene ambiguous. The ends were cut back, 4 bases at V and 3 bases at J, with 11 bases in the middle. Germline CDR1 is SGHRS and CDR2 is YFSETQ. This CDR3 region has 13 residues.

The rearrangement joins TRBV27 to TRBJ2-2; D remains ambiguous. Germline V gives CDR1 MNHEY, CDR2 SMNVEV (reference sequence). This CDR3 has 14 residues. Trimming took 4 bases from V and 7 from J, leaving 13 bases between them. CDR3 protein: CASSSALLGGELFF. CDR3 nucleotide sequence: TGTGCCAGCAGTTCCGCACTTCTAGGCGGGGAGCTGTTTTTT.

The rearrangement joins TRBV28 to TRBJ1-2; D is perhaps TRBD1 (6 bases). The V and J ends lost 4 bases and 8 bases respectively, with 8 bases between them. The CDR3 is 11 amino acids. Germline CDR1 and CDR2: MDHEN and SYDVKM. Written as DNA, the CDR3 is TGTGCCAGCAGTTCGGGGGGCGGCTACACCTTC. Translated: CASSSGGGYTF.

This clone was counted between two and nine times. The CDR3 region is CASSQDPPTGYTNYGYTF. CDR3 DNA: TGCGCCAGCAGCCAAGACCCTCCTACAGGCTACACTAACTATGGCTACACCTTC. The chain uses TRBV4-1 and TRBJ1-2; TRBD1 might be the D (5 bases). Germline CDR1 is MGHRA and CDR2 is YSYEKL. Trimming stripped 0 bases from V and 0 bases from J, with 17 bases between. CDR3 size: 18 residues.

The CDR3 DNA sequence: TGTGCCAGCAGCCCACGGGTGGGGGCGGACTCTTTACATGAGCAGTTCTTC. The encoded protein is CASSPRVGADSLHEQFF. The V call is TRBV7-9, the J call TRBJ2-1; a weak D match, TRBD1 (6 bases). Germline CDR1 and CDR2: SEHNR and FQNEAQ (reference sequence). This CDR3 region has 17 residues. The germline V and J ends were trimmed by 5 bases and 8 bases, with 25 bases remaining between them.

The chain employs TRBV4-1 and TRBJ1-2; D is ambiguous. CDR1 and CDR2 (germline): MGHRA, YSYEKL. Deletions cut 1 base from V and 3 bases from J, with 6 bases between. The length of the CDR3 is 13 residues. CDR3 in amino acids: CASSQVTDYGYTF. CDR3 bases: TGCGCCAGCAGCCAAGTCACAGACTATGGCTACACCTTC.

The chain uses TRBV7-6 and TRBJ2-5, with a weak D call TRBD1 (6 bases). Germline V CDR1 and CDR2: SGHVS, FNYEAQ. V lost 7 bases, J lost 0 bases, and 9 bases lay in between. The CDR3 has 13 residues. In nucleotides, the CDR3 is TGTGCCAGCACCAGGGGTTACCAAGAGACCCAGTACTTC. It codes for CASTRGYQETQYF.

V and J are TRBV9 and TRBJ2-1, with 13 positions matching TRBD2. This CDR3 has 17 residues. In germline, CDR1 is SGDLS, CDR2 YYNGEE. J was trimmed by 12 bases and V by 0 bases; bases with no gene match: 12. This CDR3 reads CASSVGAGTSGKDGQFF. As DNA, the CDR3 is TGTGCCAGCAGCGTAGGGGCCGGGACTAGCGGGAAAGACGGGCAGTTCTTC.

This rearrangement joins TRBV3-1 (or the pseudogene TRBV3-2) to TRBJ2-5; TRBD2 aligns across 7 bases. With 5 bases clipped from V and 5 bases from J, the junction kept 11 bases outside the gene matches. This CDR3 contains 15 residues. Per the germline V gene, CDR1 is LGHDT and CDR2 is YNNKEL (reference sequence). DNA of the CDR3: TGTGCCAGCAGCGATTTGGGCGGGAGAGTTGAGACCCAGTACTTC. It encodes CASSDLGGRVETQYF.

This clone was observed a handful of times. In the same sample, other DNA sequences code for this CDR3. This chain uses TRBV7-2 with TRBJ2-3; a weak D match, TRBD2 (7 bases). Germline-derived CDR1 and CDR2 are SGHTA and FQGNSA. The CDR3 has 15 residues. V dropped 3 bases and J dropped 0 bases, with 10 bases sitting between them. The CDR3 DNA reads as TGTGCCAGCAGCTTGGCGGGGGCTAGCACAGATACGCAGTATTTT. It codes for CASSLAGASTDTQYF. The full variable domain, with the rest looked up from reference TRBV7-2 and TRBJ2-3, is GAGVSQSPSNKVTEKGKDVELRCDPISGHTALYWYRQSLGQGLEFLIYFQGNSAPDKSGLPSDRFSAERTGGSVSTLTIQRTQQEDSAVYLCASSLAGASTDTQYFGPGTRLTVL.

The J gene is TRBJ2-7, the V gene TRBV30, with TRBD1 matching over 8 bases. V shed 4 bases and J 3 bases; nucleotides not matched to a gene: 2. Germline CDR1 and CDR2: GTSNPN and SVGIG (reference sequence). The CDR3 loop spans 12 amino acids. The CDR3 here is CAWTGTGYEQYF. CDR3 nucleotides: TGTGCCTGGACAGGGACAGGCTACGAGCAGTACTTC.

CDR3 DNA sequence: TGTGCCAGCAGCTTAAATAGCGGGAGCTACGAGCAGTACTTC. Encoded protein: CASSLNSGSYEQYF. This chain joins TRBV11-2 and TRBJ2-7, with TRBD2 identical over 9 bases. V lost 2 bases, J lost 3 bases, and 2 bases stayed unmatched. The CDR3 contains 14 residues. The germline V gene has CDR1 SGHAT and CDR2 FQNNGV.

This rearrangement joins TRBV2 to TRBJ2-2; D is possibly TRBD1 (6 bases). CDR3 length: 13 residues. Germline values: CDR1 SNHLY, CDR2 FYNNEI. V shed 6 bases and J shed 3 bases, with 8 bases lying between them. Written as DNA, the CDR3 is TGTGCCAGCAGGCGGACAGACACCGGGGAGCTGTTTTTT. Translating gives CASRRTDTGELFF.

V and J are TRBV2 and TRBJ1-6; tentative D call: TRBD1 (5 bases). In germline, CDR1 is SNHLY, CDR2 FYNNEI. CDR3 length: 15 residues. V was cut by 6 bases and J by 0 bases, with 9 bases left in between. Here the CDR3 DNA reads TGTGCCAGCAGCCCCGACAGCTCCTATAATTCACCCCTCCACTTT. Protein sequence: CASSPDSSYNSPLHF.

This clone was seen a single time. The rearrangement joins TRBV12-3 or TRBV12-4 to TRBJ2-7; 7 bases map to TRBD1. Germline trimming cut 5 bases from V and 6 bases from J; bases unmatched to any gene: 7. CDR3 size: 13 residues. CDR3 residues: CASSGGQFSEQYF. The CDR3 region has the DNA TGTGCCAGCAGTGGGGGACAGTTTTCCGAGCAGTACTTC.

CDR3 nucleotide sequence: TGTGCCAGCACCCTGGCTGGGCGGGAGTTCGGTGAGCAGTTCTTC. Protein: CASTLAGREFGEQFF. The rearrangement links TRBV7-9 to TRBJ2-1; 7 nucleotides line up with TRBD2. This CDR3 comprises 15 residues. V dropped 7 bases and J dropped 9; count of bases not matched to a gene: 15. Germline V gene sequence: CDR1 SEHNR, CDR2 FQNEAQ (reference sequence).

V usage is TRBV5-8 and J usage is TRBJ1-3; no definite D call. The CDR3 has 13 amino acids. Between the trimmed V and J ends, which lost 7 bases and 1 base, there was a span of 9 bases. CDR1 and CDR2 from the germline V gene are SGHTS and YDEGEE. The CDR3 DNA sequence: TGTGCCAGCTATCCCGTTTCTGGAAACACCATATATTTT. Its protein product is CASYPVSGNTIYF.

The chain has TRBV3-1 (or the pseudogene TRBV3-2) and TRBJ2-1; TRBD1 is a possible D gene (8 bases). This CDR3 is built from 14 residues. The germline V gene encodes CDR1 LGHDT and CDR2 YNNKEL (reference sequence). Trimming shortened V by 8 bases and J by 9 bases, and 20 bases separated the two germline ends. CDR3 bases: TGTGCCAGCGGGGGGGACAGGATGGGTAGTGAGCAGTTCTTC. Its translation: CASGGDRMGSEQFF.